The 24 T cell receptor beta chains in this list originate from one sample, sequenced in a study of neurological immune-mediated disorders. MiXCR was run by TCRdb on the 5' RACE reads, yielding one entry per CDR3 protein. There are some 37,000 distinct CDR3 sequences in the sample; approximately 10% occur only once, and approximately 6.9% lies in the top ten. Sequencing was carried out using PBMCs. These receptors were taken from a woman in her thirties with HTLV-1-associated myelopathy (HAM/TSP).

This clonotype appeared many times. The chain is built from TRBV20-1 and TRBJ1-5; TRBD1 aligns across 9 bases. This CDR3 region has 16 residues. After removal of 6 bases from V and 4 bases from J, the junction contained 13 bases not matched to a gene. Germline V lookup: CDR1 DFQATT, CDR2 SNEGSKA (reference sequence). CDR3: CSANSGTGKFNQPQHF. The CDR3 DNA reads as TGCAGTGCCAACTCCGGGACAGGGAAGTTTAATCAGCCCCAGCATTTT.

This clonotype has only a few counts. The J gene is TRBJ2-7, the V gene TRBV5-1, with D perhaps being TRBD1 or TRBD2 (5 bases each). The CDR3 consists of 15 residues. Trimming pared 0 bases from V and 4 bases from J, leaving 14 bases between. Germline assignment: CDR1 SGHRS and CDR2 YFSETQ. In nucleotides, the CDR3 is TGCGCCAGCAGCTTGGGGGGGACGGGGATTTACGAGCAGTACTTC. Translation gives CASSLGGTGIYEQYF.

This clonotype was recorded many times. This chain connects TRBV5-1 to TRBJ1-6; 8 bases agree with TRBD1. The J segment lost 0 bases and the V segment lost 4 bases, leaving 6 bases of the junction unmatched. The CDR3 consists of 17 residues. Germline-derived CDR1 and CDR2 are SGHRS and YFSETQ. The CDR3, as DNA: TGCGCCAGCAGCATAAGGACAGGGAGCTCCTATAATTCACCCCTCCACTTT. Translating it yields CASSIRTGSSYNSPLHF.

This clonotype was picked up a small number of times. This chain links TRBV11-3 with TRBJ1-5, with TRBD1 matching over 7 bases. This CDR3 has 19 residues. Germline CDR1 and CDR2: SGHNT and YENEEA. J was trimmed by 0 bases and V by 1 base; bases with no gene match: 12. The DNA of the CDR3 is TGTGCCAGCAGCTTAGGAGGGCTAACCGGGACAGATAGCAATCAGCCCCAGCATTTT. This gives the protein CASSLGGLTGTDSNQPQHF.

There are many counts of this clonotype. J is TRBJ2-2 and V is TRBV20-1; D may be TRBD2 (6 bases). Trimming stripped 4 bases from V and 2 bases from J, with 11 bases between. This CDR3 contains 14 residues. Germline V lookup: CDR1 DFQATT, CDR2 SNEGSKA (reference sequence). The CDR3 DNA is TGCAGTGCTACATCCGGGACTAACACCGGGGAGCTGTTTTTT. Translated, it gives CSATSGTNTGELFF.

This clonotype was observed a few times. This chain links TRBV30 with TRBJ2-7; a weak D match, TRBD1 (5 bases). The CDR3 spans 13 residues. V gave up 2 bases and J gave up 2 bases, with 10 bases separating them. From germline, CDR1 is GTSNPN and CDR2 SVGIG (reference sequence). The CDR3 nucleotides are TGTGCCTGGAGTCTCAAAGGGGCCTACGAGCAGTACTTC. It is translated as CAWSLKGAYEQYF.

The chain has TRBV7-2 and TRBJ1-1; no firm D call. This CDR3 has 14 amino acids. Germline V gene data show CDR1 as SGHTA and CDR2 as FQGNSA. V was clipped by 5 bases and J by 6 bases, with 16 bases between them. The DNA for the CDR3 is TGTGCCAGCAGCACAAAGGGAGCGCTCCCTGAAGCTTTCTTT. Protein: CASSTKGALPEAFF.

This clonotype was detected once. The chain has TRBV20-1 and TRBJ2-3; TRBD2 aligns across 7 bases. The CDR3 contains 12 residues. Trimming at V came to 3 bases and at J to 8 bases, leaving 5 bases not matched to a gene. CDR1 is DFQATT, CDR2 SNEGSKA, per germline (reference sequence). CDR3 loop: CSASLGGVTQYF. CDR3 bases: TGCAGTGCTAGTTTGGGGGGGGTTACGCAGTATTTT.

This clonotype was picked up many times. The genes are TRBV27 and TRBJ1-6; no firm D call. The CDR3 is made up of 14 amino acids. V lost 2 bases, J lost 7 bases, and 9 bases lay in between. Germline V CDR1 and CDR2: MNHEY, SMNVEV (reference sequence). CDR3 in amino acids: CASSLAGWNSPLHF. As DNA, the CDR3 is TGTGCCAGCAGTTTAGCGGGGTGGAATTCACCCCTCCACTTT.

This clonotype came up many times. The V and J genes are TRBV7-2 and TRBJ1-2; possible D gene TRBD1, 5 bases. The CDR3 sequence is 14 residues long. In germline, CDR1 is SGHTA, CDR2 FQGNSA. Trimming pared 1 base from V and 8 bases from J, leaving 14 bases between. The CDR3: CASSLETGLGGYTF. As DNA, the CDR3 is TGTGCCAGCAGCTTAGAGACGGGGCTTGGGGGCTACACCTTC.

This clonotype came up many times. V usage is TRBV6-6 and J usage is TRBJ1-6; no reliable D call. Trimming cost V 0 bases and J 9 bases, with 6 bases left between them. Germline CDR1 is MNHNY and CDR2 is SVGAGI (reference sequence). The CDR3 extends over 13 amino acids. This chain's CDR3 is CASSYSGFSPLHF. CDR3 bases: TGTGCCAGCAGTTACTCGGGGTTTTCACCCCTCCACTTT.

This clonotype was counted at least ten times. V and J are TRBV2 and TRBJ2-3; the match to TRBD2 covers 13 bases. V lost 6 bases, J lost 6 bases, and 9 bases stayed unmatched. Germline V lookup: CDR1 SNHLY, CDR2 FYNNEI. The CDR3 runs to 16 residues. The CDR3 region is CASRQMTSGGSDTQYF. CDR3 sequence (DNA): TGTGCCAGCAGACAAATGACTAGCGGGGGGTCGGATACGCAGTATTTT.

This clonotype was recorded many times. The CDR3 protein is CASSPKGQDEKLFF. In DNA form, the CDR3 reads TGCGCCAGCAGCCCAAAGGGGCAGGATGAAAAACTGTTTTTT. V and J are TRBV5-1 and TRBJ1-4; D may be TRBD1 (5 bases). This CDR3 has 14 amino acids. The germline gives CDR1 SGHRS, CDR2 YFSETQ. V was pared by 4 bases and J by 6 bases, with 13 bases between.

This clonotype was recorded at least ten times. The genes are TRBV14 and TRBJ2-2; TRBD1 matches 7 bases. There are 16 residues in the CDR3. CDR1 and CDR2 (germline): SGHDN, FVKESK. V was clipped by 2 bases and J by 3 bases; unmatched bases: 6. The CDR3 spells CASSQRTGTYTGELFF. CDR3 in DNA: TGTGCCAGCAGCCAAAGGACAGGCACGTACACCGGGGAGCTGTTTTTT.

This clonotype was found once. Written as DNA, the CDR3 is TGCAGTGCTCAGGGGGGGGCTTACAATGAGCAGTTCTTC. Translating it yields CSAQGGAYNEQFF. The chain combines TRBV20-1 with TRBJ2-1, with D perhaps matching TRBD1 or TRBD2 (7 bases each). Trimming removed 5 bases at V and 4 bases at J, with 12 bases between. There are 13 residues in the CDR3. Germline V gene lookup returns CDR1 DFQATT and CDR2 SNEGSKA (reference sequence).

This clonotype was observed at least ten times. The J gene is TRBJ2-2, the V gene TRBV12-3 or TRBV12-4; no clear D. The CDR3 loop spans 13 amino acids. Trimming took 7 bases from V and 1 from J, leaving 7 bases between them. The CDR3 nucleotides are TGTGCCAGCACTCCAGGGAACACCGGGGAGCTGTTTTTT. It is translated as CASTPGNTGELFF.

This clonotype was detected ten times or more. The gene calls are TRBV20-1 and TRBJ1-1; the match to TRBD1 covers 7 bases. The CDR3 runs 16 residues. Looked up from germline, CDR1 is DFQATT and CDR2 is SNEGSKA (reference sequence). J lost 4 bases, V lost 0 bases, and 11 bases had no gene match. CDR3 region: CSARDITGQLVTEAFF. In DNA form, the CDR3 reads TGCAGTGCTAGAGATATTACGGGACAGCTGGTCACTGAAGCTTTCTTT.

This clonotype was observed at least ten times. The CDR3 is CASSFSGADTQYF. The CDR3 DNA reads TGTGCCAGCAGCTTTAGCGGGGCCGATACGCAGTATTTT. This chain joins TRBV7-2 and TRBJ2-3; 8 bases are a match to TRBD2. Germline V gene sequence: CDR1 SGHTA, CDR2 FQGNSA. The J segment lost 6 bases and the V segment lost 3 bases, leaving 2 bases of the junction unmatched. This CDR3 is 13 amino acids long.

This clonotype appeared many times. Here the CDR3 reads CASKPDGITDTQYF. The CDR3 DNA sequence: TGTGCCAGCAAACCGGACGGTATCACAGATACGCAGTATTTT. The V call is TRBV6-2 or TRBV6-3, the J call TRBJ2-3; no reliable D call. Germline assignment: CDR1 MNHEY and CDR2 SVGEGT. V was trimmed by 7 bases and J by 2 bases, leaving 13 bases between them. There are 14 residues in the CDR3.

This clonotype has a count of ten or more. V gene TRBV20-1 combines with J gene TRBJ2-1; 10 positions agree with TRBD2. The V gene's germline CDR1 is DFQATT and CDR2 SNEGSKA (reference sequence). The CDR3 runs 20 residues. Losses at the gene ends were 6 bases for V and 0 bases for J; bases not matched to a gene: 20. As DNA, the CDR3 is TGCAGTGCACCCAAAACTCTAGCGGGGGCCTACTCGAGCTCCTACAATGAGCAGTTCTTC. As protein: CSAPKTLAGAYSSSYNEQFF.

This clonotype was seen ten or more times. This chain uses TRBV12-3 or TRBV12-4 with TRBJ1-5; D is possibly TRBD1 (6 bases). The germline V and J ends were trimmed by 7 bases and 2 bases, with 15 bases remaining between them. The CDR3 extends over 15 amino acids. This chain's CDR3 is CASTISAGGNQPQHF. Written as DNA, the CDR3 is TGTGCCAGCACCATTTCGGCAGGGGGCAATCAGCCCCAGCATTTT.

This clonotype was recorded at least ten times. The chain is built from TRBV2 and TRBJ2-3; no clear D. CDR1 and CDR2 (germline): SNHLY, FYNNEI. V was trimmed by 3 bases and J by 0 bases, leaving 13 bases between them. The CDR3 extends over 16 amino acids. The CDR3 DNA follows: TGTGCCAGCAGTGATCGGGCACCGTCTAGCACAGATACGCAGTATTTT. Encoded protein: CASSDRAPSSTDTQYF. Full variable domain (outside the CDR3, taken from reference TRBV2 and TRBJ2-3): EPEVTQTPSHQVTQMGQEVILRCVPISNHLYFYWYRQILGQKVEFLVSFYNNEISEKSEIFDDQFSVERPDGSNFTLKIRSTKLEDSAMYFCASSDRAPSSTDTQYFGPGTRLTVL.

This clonotype has at least ten counts. This chain uses TRBV7-2 with TRBJ2-2; 8 bases match TRBD2. Germline trimming cut 1 base from V and 5 bases from J; bases unmatched to any gene: 15. This CDR3 is built from 19 residues. Germline CDR1 SGHTA, CDR2 FQGNSA. CDR3 DNA sequence: TGTGCCAGCAGCTTAGTGGGCAAGCGGGGGACTACTAAGACCGGGGAGCTGTTTTTT. Translation: CASSLVGKRGTTKTGELFF.

In this sample, this clonotype turned up many times. This rearrangement joins TRBV5-1 to TRBJ2-3, with D possibly being TRBD2 (6 bases). Per germline, CDR1 SGHRS and CDR2 YFSETQ. The CDR3 totals 14 residues. V gave up 5 bases and J gave up 3 bases, with 13 bases separating them. CDR3 sequence reads: CASRAGRTTDTQYF. The CDR3 coding sequence is TGCGCCAGCAGGGCGGGACGGACAACAGATACGCAGTATTTT.